A single sample gave rise to the 19 T cell receptor beta chains below, sequenced in a study of cytomegalovirus exposure and HLA in healthy donors. Primers included in the PCR were 60 Vbeta and 13 Jbeta primers. TCRdb keeps only in-frame clones here, not all; method: immunoSEQ multiplex PCR. Of approximately 210,000 clones listed, 82% were seen once; the top ten hold about 6%. The sample comprised PBMCs. All receptors come from a man aged 40-50 years in good health and CMV-seropositive.

V and J are TRBV19 and TRBJ1-1, with D possibly matching TRBD1 (5 bases). This CDR3 is 14 amino acids long. V lost 11 bases and J lost 4, with 20 bases in between. Germline CDR1 and CDR2: LNHDA and SQIVND (reference sequence). The DNA for the CDR3 is TGTGCCGTACGGGACTTCCCGAGAGGCACTGAAGCTTTCTTT. Its translation: CAVRDFPRGTEAFF.

The CDR3 DNA reads as TGTGCCAGCAGCTCCGGGACTCACTTCGAGCAGTACTTC. It is translated as CASSSGTHFEQYF. The rearrangement uses TRBV5-6 and TRBJ2-7, with D possibly TRBD2 on 6 matching bases. The CDR3 has 13 amino acids. CDR1 SGHDT and CDR2 YYEEEE come from the germline V gene. V was cut by 3 bases and J by 6 bases, with 13 bases left in between.

The genes are TRBV7-6 and TRBJ2-3, with D possibly TRBD2 on 6 matching bases. This CDR3 region has 19 residues. Germline-derived CDR1 and CDR2 are SGHVS and FNYEAQ. Trimming left V 0 bases short and J 0 bases short, with 19 bases between. CDR3 sequence: CASSLALSFSGFSTDTQYF. In DNA, the CDR3 is TGTGCCAGCAGCTTAGCGCTCTCCTTTAGCGGTTTTAGCACAGATACGCAGTATTTT.

CDR3 loop: CASGYFGSNQPQHF. Here the CDR3 DNA reads TGTGCTAGTGGTTACTTCGGGAGCAATCAGCCCCAGCATTTT. The gene calls are TRBV12-5 and TRBJ1-5; D gene unclear. Germline lookup yields CDR1 LGHNT and CDR2 FRNRAP. There are 14 residues in the CDR3. Trimming pared 4 bases from V and 1 base from J, leaving 8 bases between.

This sequence joins TRBV30 and TRBJ1-6; D is uncertain. There are 15 residues in the CDR3. Germline V gene lookup returns CDR1 GTSNPN and CDR2 SVGIG (reference sequence). Trimming left V 3 bases short and J 4 bases short, with 13 bases between. In nucleotides, the CDR3 is TGTGCCTGGAGCGGCTTCAGCGGGTATAATTCACCCCTCCACTTT. It encodes CAWSGFSGYNSPLHF.

This clone was observed a single time. The chain joins TRBV7-7 to TRBJ2-7, with 8 nucleotides matching TRBD1. The V and J ends lost 5 bases and 6 bases, in that order; junction bases with no gene match: 3. CDR3 length: 12 amino acids. Germline CDR1 reads SSHAT; CDR2 reads FNYEAQ (reference sequence). CDR3 sequence reads: CASSKGQGEQYV. For the CDR3, the DNA is TGTGCCAGCAGCAAAGGACAGGGCGAGCAGTACGTC.

The chain couples TRBV7-6 to TRBJ2-1; 10 positions agree with TRBD2. CDR1 is SGHVS and CDR2 is FNYEAQ in the germline V gene. V shed 2 bases and J 5 bases; nucleotides not matched to a gene: 6. This CDR3 has 16 residues. The CDR3 DNA reads TGTGCCAGCAGCTTACCCCTAGCGGGAGCTGACAATGAGCAGTTCTTC. Residues: CASSLPLAGADNEQFF.

V gene TRBV27 combines with J gene TRBJ2-3, with TRBD2 matching over 13 bases. The ends lost 6 bases at V and 5 bases at J; junction bases unmatched: 8. Germline V gene lookup returns CDR1 MNHEY and CDR2 SMNVEV (reference sequence). This CDR3 spans 16 amino acids. The CDR3 here is CASSPWTSGGGDTQYF. CDR3 nucleotide sequence: TGTGCCAGCAGCCCTTGGACTAGCGGGGGAGGAGATACGCAGTATTTT.

The CDR3 DNA reads as TGTGCCTGGAGTGTGCAGACTGAGAATAATCAGCCCCAGCATTTT. Encoded protein: CAWSVQTENNQPQHF. The chain uses TRBV30 and TRBJ1-5, with D unresolved. The V gene lost 0 bases and the J gene lost 4 bases, with 13 bases spanning the gap. This CDR3 spans 15 amino acids. The germline gives CDR1 GTSNPN, CDR2 SVGIG (reference sequence).

This rearrangement joins TRBV5-1 to TRBJ2-5; D is possibly TRBD2 (5 bases). Germline CDR1 and CDR2: SGHRS and YFSETQ. V was clipped by 0 bases and J by 3 bases, with 6 bases between them. CDR3 length: 13 residues. CDR3 in DNA: TGCGCCAGCAGCTTGGAGGGAGAAGAGACCCAGTACTTC. Residues: CASSLEGEETQYF.

The genes are TRBV5-1 and TRBJ2-7; TRBD1 aligns across 8 bases. Germline V gene data show CDR1 as SGHRS and CDR2 as YFSETQ. V shed 0 bases, J shed 9 bases, and the junction held 11 bases outside the gene matches. The CDR3 is 15 residues long. In DNA form, the CDR3 reads TGCGCCAGCAGCTTGGATGGACAGGGCGCACAAGGGCAGTACTTC. Its protein product is CASSLDGQGAQGQYF. Full variable domain (missing parts from reference TRBV5-1 and TRBJ2-7): KAGVTQTPRYLIKTRGQQVTLSCSPISGHRSVSWYQQTPGQGLQFLFEYFSETQRNKGNFPGRFSGRQFSNSRSEMNVSTLELGDSALYLCASSLDGQGAQGQYFGPGTRLTVT.

The V gene is TRBV6-1, the J gene TRBJ2-7; 10 nucleotides align to TRBD2. V shed 6 bases and J 9 bases; nucleotides not matched to a gene: 8. CDR3 length: 13 residues. Germline lookup yields CDR1 MNHNS and CDR2 SASEGT. This CDR3 reads CASRASGSIGQYF. The CDR3 coding sequence is TGTGCCAGCAGGGCTAGCGGGAGTATCGGGCAGTACTTC.

Regarding this clone: One junction end disagrees with the germline gene, perhaps due to a read error. V is TRBV7-9 and J is TRBJ2-3, with 12 bases fitting TRBD2. CDR1 is SEHNR and CDR2 is FQNEAQ in the germline V gene (reference sequence). The CDR3 is made up of 19 amino acids. DNA of the CDR3: TGTTCCAGCAGCTCTAATGGACTAGCGGGGTCCCCCCGCACAGATACGCAGTATTTT. It is translated as CSSSSNGLAGSPRTDTQYF.

The chain is built from TRBV7-9 and TRBJ2-1; 13 bases map to TRBD2. J was trimmed by 8 bases and V by 5 bases; bases with no gene match: 6. This CDR3 region has 15 residues. The germline V gene encodes CDR1 SEHNR and CDR2 FQNEAQ (reference sequence). The CDR3 spells CASSPWGTSGDEQFF. The CDR3 nucleotides read TGTGCCAGCAGCCCCTGGGGGACTAGCGGGGATGAGCAGTTCTTC.

This clone was seen more than once but under ten times. The chain is built from TRBV2 and TRBJ1-2; D gene uncertain. The CDR3 loop spans 15 amino acids. Germline assignment: CDR1 SNHLY and CDR2 FYNNEI. Trimming cost V 3 bases and J 2 bases, with 13 bases left between them. CDR3 nucleotides: TGTGCCAGCAGTGACAGTATTTGGTCCAACTATGGCTACACCTTC. Protein sequence: CASSDSIWSNYGYTF.

This clone showed up just a few times. This rearrangement joins TRBV19 to TRBJ2-3; possibly TRBD1 for D (6 bases). Germline CDR1 reads LNHDA; CDR2 reads SQIVND (reference sequence). The CDR3 sequence is 14 residues long. V lost 10 bases, J lost 5 bases, and 19 bases lay in between. CDR3 sequence: CATSEAGVKDTQYF. CDR3 nucleotide sequence: TGTGCCACCTCGGAGGCAGGGGTCAAAGATACGCAGTATTTT.

V and J are TRBV5-5 and TRBJ1-2; no reliable D call. This CDR3 spans 14 amino acids. The V gene lost 7 bases and the J gene lost 0 bases, with 13 bases spanning the gap. The germline V gene has CDR1 SGHKS and CDR2 YYEKEE (reference sequence). The CDR3 nucleotides read TGTGCCAGCGGCGGAGGCCTAACTAACTATGGCTACACCTTC. This gives the protein CASGGGLTNYGYTF.

V usage is TRBV11-2 and J usage is TRBJ2-7; perhaps TRBD1 as D (5 bases). From germline, CDR1 is SGHAT and CDR2 FQNNGV. V shed 1 base and J shed 7 bases, with 14 bases lying between them. The CDR3 extends over 14 amino acids. The CDR3 DNA is TGTGCCAGCAGCTTAGTAGACAGTTTTTATGAGCAGTACTTC. It yields the protein CASSLVDSFYEQYF.

The J gene is TRBJ1-2, the V gene TRBV5-1; the D gene is possibly TRBD1 (5 bases). V was shortened by 3 bases and J by 8 bases, with 14 bases between the two germline ends. Per germline, CDR1 SGHRS and CDR2 YFSETQ. CDR3 length: 13 amino acids. CDR3 sequence: CASSSGREVGYTF. For the CDR3, the DNA is TGCGCCAGCAGCTCAGGGAGGGAGGTGGGCTACACCTTC.